A single sample gave rise to the 8 T cell receptor beta chains below, sequenced in a study of blood T cells in healthy people across ages. Through a sample-barcoded 5' primer and a J-beta primer mix, a second PCR was run for about 6 to 11 cycles. In TCRdb, the 5' RACE reads were re-called with MiXCR into one record per CDR3 protein. The table has some 940,000 distinct CDR3 sequences, 25% to 30% seen once; the top ten hold more than 8.5%. These records were also assigned to another study, of T cells of mothers and their children.

Sample: blood. The receptors stem from a woman aged 40 to 50 in good health.

This clonotype was detected many times. The chain combines TRBV4-2 with TRBJ2-5; TRBD1 aligns across 9 bases. Germline CDR1 is LGHNA and CDR2 is YNFKEQ. The CDR3 is 15 residues long. J gave up 1 base and V 4 bases, and 4 bases lay outside the gene matches. The CDR3 DNA sequence: TGTGCCAGCAGCCTGGGACAGGGAACCCAAGAGACCCAGTACTTC. Amino acid sequence: CASSLGQGTQETQYF.

This CDR3 reads CATSGGTSGYDEQFF. The CDR3 DNA reads as TGTGCCACCAGCGGCGGTACTAGCGGATACGATGAGCAGTTCTTC. This chain connects TRBV15 to TRBJ2-1; 8 bases are shared with TRBD2. Germline V gene lookup returns CDR1 LNHNV and CDR2 YYDKDF (reference sequence). There are 15 residues in the CDR3. The J segment lost 8 bases and the V segment lost 5 bases, leaving 11 bases of the junction unmatched.

A word on this clonotype: This may arise from a read error, as a much more abundant clone is one base away. The chain employs TRBV7-2 and TRBJ2-7; D may be TRBD1 (5 bases). The germline V gene has CDR1 SGHTA and CDR2 FQGNSA. The V end lost 1 base, the J end lost 7 bases, and 20 bases lay between the germline ends. The CDR3 is 16 residues long. In DNA form, the CDR3 reads TGTGCCAGCAGCTTAGTAATTATCCAGGGTCACAATGAGCAGTACTTC. This encodes CASSLVIIQGHNEQYF.

J is TRBJ1-5 and V is TRBV4-1; D is unclear. The germline V gene encodes CDR1 MGHRA and CDR2 YSYEKL. CDR3 length: 16 residues. With 0 bases removed from V and 4 bases from J, the gap between germline ends came to 13 bases. CDR3 amino acids: CASSQDRGQGNQPQHF. As DNA, the CDR3 is TGCGCCAGCAGCCAAGATCGAGGCCAAGGGAATCAGCCCCAGCATTTT.

This clonotype was detected ten times or more. The rearrangement joins TRBV29-1 to TRBJ1-2; 7 bases fit TRBD1. Germline CDR1 SQVTM, CDR2 ANQGSEA. CDR3 length: 12 residues. V trimming: 7 bases; J trimming: 5 bases; junction bases outside the gene matches: 7. The CDR3 reads CSALGTDYGYTF. CDR3 bases: TGCAGCGCTCTTGGGACAGATTATGGCTACACCTTC.

The sample holds a few counts of this clonotype. The V call is TRBV6-2 or TRBV6-3, the J call TRBJ2-7, with D perhaps matching TRBD1 (6 bases). The length of the CDR3 is 16 residues. Looked up from germline, CDR1 is MNHEY and CDR2 is SVGEGT. Trimming took 0 bases from V and 0 from J, leaving 12 bases between them. The CDR3 DNA reads TGTGCCAGCAGTTACTCGGACAGCTTAGACTCCTACGAGCAGTACTTC. Encoded protein: CASSYSDSLDSYEQYF.

The CDR3 DNA sequence: TGTGCCAGTAGTATCTTCGGAGACATGAACACTGAAGCTTTCTTT. Its translation is CASSIFGDMNTEAFF. The V and J genes are TRBV19 and TRBJ1-1, with unresolved D. The V gene's germline CDR1 is LNHDA and CDR2 SQIVND (reference sequence). The CDR3 spans 15 residues. Trimming took 3 bases from V and 0 from J, leaving 11 bases between them.

V usage is TRBV5-1 and J usage is TRBJ2-1; TRBD2 matches at 14 bases. The CDR3 covers 20 residues. J was trimmed by 3 bases and V by 4 bases; bases with no gene match: 15. The germline CDR1 and CDR2 sequences are SGHRS and YFSETQ. The DNA of the CDR3 is TGCGCCAGCAGCATAACCGGACTAGCGGGAGGCCCCATCATCTACAATGAGCAGTTCTTC. Translation gives CASSITGLAGGPIIYNEQFF.